This T cell receptor beta chain was captured in a study of blood T cell repertoires in COVID-19. Measured with immunoSEQ multiplex PCR; TCRdb has only the in-frame clones, and not every one. The data show about 100,000 clones, approximately 84% seen once. The CDR3 loop spans 17 amino acids. CDR1 is SGHAT, CDR2 FQDESV, per germline (reference sequence). J lost 6 bases, V lost 0 bases, and 9 bases had no gene match. Sequencing was carried out using peripheral blood. The chain carries TRBV11-1 and TRBJ2-3; 10 nucleotides agree with TRBD2. The origin of this receptor is a man under 40 in a cohort sampled during active COVID-19. The CDR3 region is CASSLAWPSGGADTQYF. The CDR3 coding sequence is TGTGCCAGCAGCTTAGCTTGGCCTAGCGGGGGCGCGGATACGCAGTATTTT.